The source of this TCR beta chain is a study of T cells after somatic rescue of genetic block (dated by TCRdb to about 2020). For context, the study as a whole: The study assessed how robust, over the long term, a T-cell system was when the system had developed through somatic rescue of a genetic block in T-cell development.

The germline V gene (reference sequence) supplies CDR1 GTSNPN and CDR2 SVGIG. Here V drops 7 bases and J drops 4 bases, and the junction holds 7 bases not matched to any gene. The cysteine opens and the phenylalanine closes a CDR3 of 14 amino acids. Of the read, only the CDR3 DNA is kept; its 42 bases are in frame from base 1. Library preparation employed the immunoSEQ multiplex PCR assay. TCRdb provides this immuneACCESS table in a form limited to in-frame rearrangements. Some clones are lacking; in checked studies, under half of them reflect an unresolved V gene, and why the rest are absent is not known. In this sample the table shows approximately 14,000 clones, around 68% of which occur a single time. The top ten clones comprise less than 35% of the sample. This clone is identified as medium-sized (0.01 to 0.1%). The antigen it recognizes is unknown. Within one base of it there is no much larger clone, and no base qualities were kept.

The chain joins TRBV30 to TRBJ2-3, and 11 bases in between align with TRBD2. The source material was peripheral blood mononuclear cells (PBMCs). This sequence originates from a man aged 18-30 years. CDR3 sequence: CAFLGTSGPDTQYF. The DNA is TGTGCCTTCCTAGGGACTAGCGGACCAGATACGCAGTATTTT.